The rows below give T cell receptor delta chains drawn from one sample of a study of gamma-delta chains in newborns, infants, children. TCRdb reanalyzed the reads using CATT. The sample has over 4,000 delta-chain clones, 5.2% seen once; the top ten hold around 6.4%. Sequenced sample: blood. Receptors were obtained from a child who was a newborn, infant or young child, either healthy, febrile or measles-vaccinated (not recorded which). Both conserved end residues are part of each CDR3. Fields, in order: J gene, V gene, clone size, CDR3 length, D gene, CDR3 DNA, CDR3 protein. A D gene is named only where the DNA matches it firmly. The size field is filled for only some rows; it gives once, few, many or a size class.

TRDJ3	TRDV2	medium-sized	19	TRDD3	TGTGCCTGTGACACCGTAGGGGATAGGATCTCCTGGGACACCCGACAGATGTTTTTC	CACDTVGDRISWDTRQMFF
TRDJ3	TRDV2	few	21	TRDD3	TGTGCCTGTGACACCGGGGGTACTGGGGGATACGGTGCCTGGGACACCCGACAGATGTTTTTC	CACDTGGTGGYGAWDTRQMFF
TRDJ3	TRDV2	.	19	.	TGTGCCTGTGACACCGTTGGGGATTCCTCCTCCTGGGACACCCGACAGATGTTTTTC	CACDTVGDSSSWDTRQMFF
TRDJ1	TRDV2	few	22	TRDD3	TGTGCCTGTGACACTCTAGCTTCTTCAGGCCTGGGGGATACGCTTAACACCGATAAACTCATCTTT	CACDTLASSGLGDTLNTDKLIF
TRDJ3	TRDV1	few	18	.	TGTGCTCTTGCCCGAAAGCGGGATAGACCCTGGGACACCCGACAGATGTTTTTC	CALARKRDRPWDTRQMFF
TRDJ2	TRDV2	medium-sized	15	TRDD3	TGTGCCTGTGACACCGTAGGGGGATACAAGACACAACTCTTCTTT	CACDTVGGYKTQLFF
TRDJ1	TRDV2	few	21	TRDD3	TGTGCCTGTGACACCGTTTCTCCCCAATGGGCTGGGGGATACGTCGGCGATAAACTCATCTTT	CACDTVSPQWAGGYVGDKLIF
TRDJ1	TRDV1	.	24	TRDD3	TGTGCTCTTGGGGAACTTAGAGACCCTTCCCTCGTAAGTACTGGGGGACCGTACACCGATAAACTCATCTTT	CALGELRDPSLVSTGGPYTDKLIF
TRDJ3	TRDV2	medium-sized	20	TRDD3	TGTGCCTGTGACACCGTTATGGGGGATACGAGCTCCTGGGACACCCGACAGATGTTTTTC	CACDTVMGDTSSWDTRQMFF
TRDJ1	TRDV2	.	14	TRDD3	TGTGCCTGTGGCGCACTGGGGGACACCGATAAACTCATCTTT	CACGALGDTDKLIF
TRDJ3	TRDV2	medium-sized	18	TRDD3	TGTGCCTGTGACACTGGGGGATACGCGTCCTGGGACACCCGACAGATGTTTTTC	CACDTGGYASWDTRQMFF
TRDJ3	TRDV2	medium-sized	19	TRDD3	TGTGCCTGTGACAATGCTGGGGGTTCGAGCTCCTGGGACACCCGACAGATGTTTTTC	CACDNAGGSSSWDTRQMFF
TRDJ3	TRDV2	.	23	TRDD3	TGTGCCTGTGACACCGTGGGCCGTACTGGGGGCCGTACCCAATCCTGGGACACCCGACAGATGTTTTTC	CACDTVGRTGGRTQSWDTRQMFF
TRDJ1	TRDV1	few	22	TRDD3	TGTGCTCTTGGGGACTCACCTCACAGACACTGGGGGATACTGTACCACACCGATAAACTCATCTTT	CALGDSPHRHWGILYHTDKLIF
TRDJ1	TRDV1	few	19	TRDD3	TGTGCTCTTGGGGCCCTAGGACCTGGGGGATACCCGTACACCGATAAACTCATCTTT	CALGALGPGGYPYTDKLIF
TRDJ3	TRDV2	medium-sized	20	TRDD3	TGTGCCTGTGACCGTACTGGGGGATACAAAAGCTCCTGGGACACCCGACAGATGTTTTTC	CACDRTGGYKSSWDTRQMFF
TRDJ1	TRDV2	.	26	TRDD3	TGTGCCTGTGACACCGTCGGGGGCTCGCTCGACCCTTCCATCGTCCCTACTGGGGGGTACACCGATAAACTCATCTTT	CACDTVGGSLDPSIVPTGGYTDKLIF
TRDJ1	TRDV2	.	17	.	TGTGCCTGTGACACACTCCCCGGGGGAAACGCGGCCGATAAACTCATCTTT	CACDTLPGGNAADKLIF
TRDJ1	TRDV2	few	16	.	TGTGCCTGTGACACCCTAGGCTCCCAGGTATCCGATAAACTCATCTTT	CACDTLGSQVSDKLIF
TRDJ2	TRDV2	medium-sized	16	TRDD3	TGTGCCTGTGACACCGCTGGGGGCTCTTTGACAGCACAACTCTTCTTT	CACDTAGGSLTAQLFF
TRDJ1	TRDV2	few	18	TRDD3	TGTGCCTGCGACACCCTCCCCGTACTGGGGGATACAACCGATAAACTCATCTTT	CACDTLPVLGDTTDKLIF
TRDJ2	TRDV2	medium-sized	17	TRDD3	TGTGCCTGTGACACAATCACTGGGGGATATATGTCGGCACAACTCTTCTTT	CACDTITGGYMSAQLFF
TRDJ1	TRDV1	medium-sized	16	TRDD3	TGTGCTCTTGGGGAACCTGGGGGTGATAACACCGATAAACTCATCTTT	CALGEPGGDNTDKLIF
TRDJ3	TRDV2	.	19	TRDD3	TGTGCCTGTGACACACTAACTGGGGATAGCTCCTGGGACACCCGACAGATGTTTTTC	CACDTLTGDSSWDTRQMFF
TRDJ1	TRDV2	few	21	.	TGTGCCTGTGACACCGTGACTCTGCGGGAGAAATCCACTTACGACACCGATAAACTCATCTTT	CACDTVTLREKSTYDTDKLIF
TRDJ3	TRDV2	medium-sized	20	TRDD3	TGTGCCTGTGACACCGTAATACTGGGGGATACCTCCTGGGACACCCGACAGATGTTTTTC	CACDTVILGDTSWDTRQMFF